The T cell receptor (beta chain) described here comes from a study of shared T cell receptors in the human thymus. With regard to this clone: Additional DNA sequences in this sample encode the identical CDR3.

Here immunoSEQ multiplex PCR was the method, and the copy in TCRdb shows in-frame clones only, minus some. The repertoire holds hundreds of thousands of clones, with around 87% as singletons. Germline CDR1 reads SGHNT; CDR2 reads YYREEE (reference sequence). The V gene lost 1 base and the J gene lost 4 bases, with 11 bases spanning the gap. The CDR3 is made up of 14 amino acids. The sample was also reused in another study, on human thymus T cells.

The J gene is TRBJ1-1, the V gene TRBV5-4, with D perhaps TRBD1 (5 bases). The sequenced material came from thymocytes. This TCR was recovered from a boy younger than two with a congenital heart defect. The CDR3 sequence: CASSLLQGVTEAFF. CDR3 DNA: TGTGCCAGCAGCTTGTTGCAGGGTGTCACTGAAGCTTTCTTT.